What follows are 3 T cell receptor beta chains derived from one specimen sequenced in a study of breast tumors, draining lymph nodes, adjacent tissues. Via MiXCR, TCRdb re-called the multiplex PCR reads, giving one row per CDR3 protein. The sample includes fewer than 200,000 distinct CDR3 sequences, roughly 30% of them seen just once. Breast cancer patients provided tissue from their axillary draining lymph nodes. What was sequenced was axillary lymph node tissue. The receptors here all came from a female donor with breast cancer. Some clones in this sample may be carry-over from other donors' samples.

This clonotype was recorded a few times. Germline and junction disagree at one end, which may indicate a read error. This sequence joins TRBV6-5 and TRBJ1-6; D possibly corresponds to TRBD1 (5 bases). Germline lookup yields CDR1 MNHEY and CDR2 SVGAGI. There are 17 residues in the CDR3. The CDR3 here is CASSHSWGHWSNSPLHF. In DNA form, the CDR3 reads TGTGCCAGCAGTCACTCGTGGGGCCACTGGAGTAATTCACCCCTCCACTTT.

CDR3 residues: CASKNRGGTDTQYF. CDR3 nucleotides: TGTGCCAGCAAGAACCGGGGCGGAACAGATACGCAGTATTTT. The chain carries TRBV28 and TRBJ2-3; TRBD1 or TRBD2 may be the D gene (5 bases each). Trimming left V 7 bases short and J 3 bases short, with 14 bases between. This CDR3 is 14 amino acids long. Germline V gene lookup returns CDR1 MDHEN and CDR2 SYDVKM.

The gene calls are TRBV15 and TRBJ1-6; D remains ambiguous. The CDR3 covers 16 residues. CDR1 LNHNV and CDR2 YYDKDF come from the germline V gene (reference sequence). The V end lost 0 bases, the J end lost 7 bases, and 13 bases lay between the germline ends. Here the CDR3 DNA reads TGTGCCACCAGCAGAGAAGGGTGGGAAGGGAATTCACCCCTCCACTTT. This translates into CATSREGWEGNSPLHF. Full variable domain (outside the CDR3, taken from reference TRBV15 and TRBJ1-6): DAMVIQNPRYQVTQFGKPVTLSCSQTLNHNVMYWYQQKSSQAPKLLFHYYDKDFNNEADTPDNFQSRRPNTSFCFLDIRSPGLGDTAMYLCATSREGWEGNSPLHFGNGTRLTVT.